A selection of T cell receptor beta chains follows, all from one sample in a study of CD8 T cells in ankylosing spondylitis. A single record per CDR3 protein comes from TCRdb applying MiXCR to the 5' RACE reads. The data contain about 30,000 distinct CDR3 sequences, 5% to 5.5% of them singletons. The specimen sequenced was blood, either unsorted or a sorted T cell fraction (not recorded which). These receptors all come from a female donor with ankylosing spondylitis or in good health (not recorded which). Each CDR3 is given without its conserved first and last residue.

TRBV9 ASSPYPDTLHL
TRBV9 ASSPRADRGGYGYT
TRBV9 ASSPHGAGGGTGELF
TRBV9 ASSGLTPRANVLT
TRBV9 ASSFRGQGGTDTQY
TRBV9 ASSRIGTSFGEQF
TRBV9 ASSVEPLGEQY
TRBV9 ASSGTTVAGSPLH
TRBV9 ASSVEGVSGTDTQY
TRBV9 ASSVTGIYNEQF
TRBV9 ASSAEDTQY
TRBV9 ASSAQGFADEQY
TRBV9 ASSLTWGAGEQY
TRBV9 ASSPRTSGSTDTQY
TRBV9 ASSVAGGNNEQF
TRBV6-5 ASNPNEKLF
TRBV9 ASSVSGQGVYEQY
TRBV9 ASSVGPGRRNTEAF
TRBV9 ASSVVSSGRAGSYNEQF
TRBV9 ASSVTGHSYEQY
TRBV9 ASSVGGGRGPGANVLT
TRBV9 ASSVTSSGTDTQY
TRBV9 ASSRGQTRRRGTGELF
TRBV9 ASSVGVVGSSYNEQF
TRBV9 ASSVNVGTYEQY
TRBV9 ASSEWVSKSNEQF